The clone carrying this T cell receptor beta chain appeared many times. Antigen specificity is unknown. This CDR3 region has 16 residues. From germline, CDR1 is DFQATT and CDR2 SNEGSKA (reference sequence). Trimming cost V 5 bases and J 4 bases, with 21 bases left between them. Time point denoted: newly diagnosed GD, antithyroid drugs for less than 3 months. With RNA extracted from PBMCs as input, the TCR library was made. The data were obtained in a study of regulatory T cells in long-lasting Graves disease. Study-level results: Compared with new cases, persistent Graves' patients showed reduced TCR diversity. Among persistent patients, a larger number of public clonotypes were shared (approximately 3,000) than among newly diagnosed patients (roughly 910).

Assembly of TCR beta libraries relied on iRepertoire HTBI primers together with Arm-PCR of CDR3 regions. TCRdb redid the calling of the multiplex PCR reads with MiXCR, one entry per CDR3 protein. The sample carries about 540,000 distinct CDR3 sequences, about 14% recorded once. The data also belong to a second study, concerning T cells in Graves' hyperthyroidism and ophthalmopathy. That investigation notes: The study enrolled patients aged 18 to 65 with newly diagnosed hyperthyroidism of under 2 months' duration. Blood also carried most thyroid clonotypes expanded above 0.001.

The receptor comes from a man aged 25 to 45 with Graves disease. Sequences were derived from peripheral blood mononuclear cells (PBMCs), sampled at new diagnosis, from a patient treated with antithyroid drugs. J is TRBJ2-1 and V is TRBV20-1, with a tentative D call TRBD2 (5 bases). The CDR3 is CSAPGQLSGGYNEQFF. The DNA for the CDR3 is TGCAGTGCTCCCGGTCAGCTCAGCGGCGGGTACAATGAGCAGTTCTTC.